This T cell receptor (beta chain) is from a study of cytomegalovirus exposure and HLA in healthy donors. PCR used 60 Vbeta primers and 13 Jbeta primers. The data were produced by immunoSEQ multiplex PCR, yet TCRdb's version contains in-frame clones alone and is incomplete. The repertoire consists of some 120,000 clones, with around four fifths occurring once and the leading ten covering around 4.2%. Study findings and constraints: Of the V segments, some could not be distinguished, including TRBV6-2 and TRBV6-3, and were excluded. For TCR beta chains, V- and J-gene trimming was later linked to a missense DCLRE1C variant. Sequencing likely caused a cluster of highly shared sequence variants. In terms of immune exposure information, only CMV serostatus was available.

CDR3 length: 14 amino acids. Germline lookup yields CDR1 SGHRS and CDR2 YFSETQ. V gave up 5 bases and J gave up 0 bases; unmatched junction bases: 3. To note about this clone: The antigen remains undetermined.

V usage is TRBV5-1 and J usage is TRBJ2-3; TRBD1 aligns across 7 bases. The TCR sequence derives from a woman aged 40 to 49 in good health and CMV-seronegative. Sequencing input: PBMCs. CDR3 coding DNA: TGCGCCAGCAGGAGACAGGGAAGCACAGATACGCAGTATTTT. Protein: CASRRQGSTDTQYF.